This entry describes one T cell receptor beta chain. Assay: immunoSEQ multiplex PCR; the TCRdb copy retains only in-frame clones and omits some. There are 700,000 to 950,000 clones in the sample; about 97% occur only once, and 0.2% to 0.25% lies in the top ten. The source of the sample is a study of shared clonotypes between healthy human individuals. CD45RO negativity and positive selection for CCR7 defined naive CD8 cells, a population that excluded terminally differentiated effector memory CD45RA+ cells. Germline-derived CDR1 and CDR2 are SGHDT and YYEEEE. This CDR3 spans 15 amino acids. Unmatched junction bases numbered 8, after V lost 4 bases and J lost 6 bases.

This TCR came from a man under 40 in good health. The chain recombines TRBV5-6 with TRBJ2-3, with 10 bases lining up with TRBD1. Sequenced: naive CD8+ T cells sorted from blood. This CDR3 is CASSPGQGVKDTQYF. As DNA, the CDR3 is TGTGCCAGCAGCCCCGGACAGGGGGTGAAGGATACGCAGTATTTT.